The 13 T cell receptor beta chains below were found in one sample sequenced in a study of blood T cell repertoires in COVID-19 (dated by TCRdb to 2020 to 2022). Library method: the immunoSEQ multiplex PCR assay. As stored in TCRdb, this immuneACCESS dataset retains in-frame rearrangements with V and J assigned. A fraction of the clones does not appear; measured against another copy, unresolved V genes explain less than half of the discrepancy, and the remainder lacks a known reason. Counted in this sample were about 150,000 clones; under 95% of them appeared once. The ten largest clonotypes hold over 0.45% of the sample. Sequenced material: peripheral blood. The receptors derive from a man in his fifties or sixties with acute or convalescent COVID-19.

V usage is TRBV7-3 and J usage is TRBJ2-3; D may be TRBD2 (5 bases). Trimming shortened V by 4 bases and J by 3 bases, and 14 bases separated the two germline ends. Per germline, CDR1 SGHTA and CDR2 FQGTGA. CDR3 size: 15 residues. The DNA for the CDR3 is TGTGCCAGCAGCTCCGGGATCAAGGGAACAGATACGCAGTATTTT. It yields the protein CASSSGIKGTDTQYF.

The CDR3 reads CASSLGFRGTLTGELFF. CDR3 nucleotide sequence: TGTGCCAGCAGCTTAGGATTTCGGGGGACCCTCACCGGGGAGCTGTTTTTT. The rearrangement links TRBV7-3 to TRBJ2-2; D is possibly TRBD2 (6 bases). Germline V gene data show CDR1 as SGHTA and CDR2 as FQGTGA. V lost 2 bases, J lost 4 bases, and 17 bases lay in between. The CDR3 has 17 amino acids.

For the CDR3, the DNA is TGTGCCAGCAGTCAGACAGGGGGTCGGTTTGGCTACACCTTC. Protein sequence: CASSQTGGRFGYTF. V gene TRBV27 combines with J gene TRBJ1-2, with 9 bases lining up with TRBD1. The CDR3 covers 14 residues. Germline CDR1 MNHEY, CDR2 SMNVEV (reference sequence). Trimming at V came to 5 bases and at J to 7 bases, leaving 8 bases not matched to a gene.

The chain links TRBV11-2 to TRBJ2-5, with D perhaps TRBD2 (5 bases). This CDR3 has 14 residues. Looked up from germline, CDR1 is SGHAT and CDR2 is FQNNGV. The V gene lost 7 bases and the J gene lost 5 bases, with 17 bases spanning the gap. This CDR3 is CASNSEGSGETQYF. The CDR3 DNA sequence: TGTGCCAGCAACTCAGAGGGCAGTGGCGAGACCCAGTACTTC.

This chain connects TRBV5-1 to TRBJ1-6; TRBD1 matches 9 bases. V trimming: 4 bases; J trimming: 9 bases; junction bases outside the gene matches: 8. Germline V gives CDR1 SGHRS, CDR2 YFSETQ. The CDR3 is made up of 15 amino acids. CDR3 nucleotide sequence: TGCGCCAGCAGCCAGTCGGGACAGGGAGGTTCACCCCTCCACTTT. Its protein is CASSQSGQGGSPLHF. Combining the CDR3 with reference TRBV5-1 and TRBJ1-6 gives the whole variable domain KAGVTQTPRYLIKTRGQQVTLSCSPISGHRSVSWYQQTPGQGLQFLFEYFSETQRNKGNFPGRFSGRQFSNSRSEMNVSTLELGDSALYLCASSQSGQGGSPLHFGNGTRLTVT.

As DNA, the CDR3 is TGTGCCAGCAGTGAAGAGAGGGAGACCCAGTACTTC. Its protein is CASSEERETQYF. This rearrangement joins TRBV2 to TRBJ2-5; D gene unclear. The CDR3 covers 12 residues. The V gene's germline CDR1 is SNHLY and CDR2 FYNNEI. Trimming shortened V by 1 base and J by 5 bases, and 5 bases separated the two germline ends.

This clone was seen more than once but under ten times. The J gene is TRBJ2-1, the V gene TRBV10-3; TRBD2 is a possible D gene (7 bases). Per germline, CDR1 ENHRY and CDR2 SYGVKD. V shed 9 bases and J shed 0 bases, with 12 bases lying between them. The CDR3 length is 14 residues. This CDR3 is CAMGRGDSYNEQFF. DNA of the CDR3: TGTGCCATGGGGAGGGGGGACTCCTACAATGAGCAGTTCTTC.

The rearrangement links TRBV9 to TRBJ1-1, with D possibly TRBD1 on 6 matching bases. Between the trimmed V and J ends, which lost 4 bases and 1 base, there was a span of 11 bases. The CDR3 totals 14 residues. The V gene's germline CDR1 is SGDLS and CDR2 YYNGEE. The CDR3 DNA follows: TGTGCCAGCAGCTCTGGCAGGGGGAACACTGAAGCTTTCTTT. It codes for CASSSGRGNTEAFF.

The chain couples TRBV4-1 to TRBJ2-7, with 8 bases aligning to TRBD1. Germline CDR1 reads MGHRA; CDR2 reads YSYEKL. The CDR3 sequence is 14 residues long. With V trimmed by 3 bases and J by 7 bases, 8 bases remained unmatched. Here the CDR3 DNA reads TGCGCCAGCAGCCAGCAGGGGGCTGCGGGGGAGCAGTACTTC. Protein product: CASSQQGAAGEQYF.

This rearrangement joins TRBV6-5 to TRBJ1-5; D is uncertain. Trimming cost V 7 bases and J 3 bases, with 10 bases left between them. CDR3 length: 13 amino acids. CDR1 is MNHEY and CDR2 is SVGAGI in the germline V gene. The chain's CDR3 is CASIRGTNQPQHF. The CDR3 bases are TGTGCCAGCATTCGGGGAACCAATCAGCCCCAGCATTTT.

A few counts support this clone. The chain joins TRBV6-6 to TRBJ2-7; D perhaps matches TRBD2 (6 bases). Looked up from germline, CDR1 is MNHNY and CDR2 is SVGAGI (reference sequence). The germline V and J ends were trimmed by 5 bases and 4 bases, with 18 bases remaining between them. The CDR3 runs to 15 residues. This chain's CDR3 is CASSLRAGEIYEQYF. The CDR3 DNA reads TGTGCCAGCAGTCTCCGAGCGGGTGAGATATACGAGCAGTACTTC.

This clone was counted only a few times. This chain joins TRBV27 and TRBJ2-1; no definite D call. V gave up 5 bases and J gave up 5 bases, with 4 bases separating them. This CDR3 contains 11 residues. The germline CDR1 and CDR2 sequences are MNHEY and SMNVEV (reference sequence). Here the CDR3 DNA reads TGTGCCAGCAGTATCAACAATGAGCAGTTCTTC. This sequence encodes CASSINNEQFF.

The sample holds one count of this clone. V gene TRBV6-2 or TRBV6-3 combines with J gene TRBJ1-2; D is unresolved. V was pared by 4 bases and J by 3 bases, with 9 bases between. Germline values: CDR1 MNHEY, CDR2 SVGEGT. The CDR3 sequence is 13 residues long. The chain's CDR3 is CASSSGSYYGYTF. For the CDR3, the DNA is TGTGCCAGCAGTTCCGGGAGTTACTATGGCTACACCTTC.